Below, 12 T cell receptor beta chains from the same sample are listed, as sequenced in a study of T cells after posttransplantation cyclophosphamide. Some clones are missing from TCRdb's copy, which holds only in-frame ones; the method was immunoSEQ multiplex PCR. The sample has some 4,200 clones; roughly three quarters are singletons. Cyclophosphamide on days +3 and +4 followed busulfan-fludarabine conditioning and a marrow graft. This specimen was PBMCs, taken after an allogeneic stem cell transplant with post-transplant cyclophosphamide. The origin of the receptors is a female patient between 50 and 60 years old who received an allogeneic stem cell transplant from a related donor, was CMV-positive, and had no GVHD. These T cells may partly come from the graft donor.

This clone was counted only a few times. This rearrangement joins TRBV5-1 to TRBJ2-1; 11 nucleotides agree with TRBD1. V trimming: 4 bases; J trimming: 7 bases; junction bases outside the gene matches: 4. Germline assignment: CDR1 SGHRS and CDR2 YFSETQ. The CDR3 runs 14 residues. CDR3 protein: CASSQGQGVNEQFF. In DNA, the CDR3 is TGCGCCAGCAGCCAGGGACAGGGGGTGAATGAGCAGTTCTTC. Full variable domain (missing parts from reference TRBV5-1 and TRBJ2-1): KAGVTQTPRYLIKTRGQQVTLSCSPISGHRSVSWYQQTPGQGLQFLFEYFSETQRNKGNFPGRFSGRQFSNSRSEMNVSTLELGDSALYLCASSQGQGVNEQFFGPGTRLTVL.

As regards this clone: The junction and the germline gene differ at one end; a read error may be behind it. Other DNA variants within this sample encode the same CDR3. The rearrangement uses TRBV13 and TRBJ2-7; the D gene is possibly TRBD2 (6 bases). The length of the CDR3 is 14 residues. The germline V gene encodes CDR1 PRHDT and CDR2 FYEKMQ (reference sequence). CDR3 region: CASSSGEISYEQYF. In nucleotides, the CDR3 is TGCGCCAGCAGCTCGGGGGAAATCTCCTACGAGCAGTACTTC.

The chain combines TRBV7-9 with TRBJ2-5; 8 nucleotides align to TRBD1. The J call may be incorrect, as the DNA end agrees better with TRBJ2-7. Germline V gives CDR1 SEHNR, CDR2 FQNEAQ (reference sequence). The CDR3 extends over 13 amino acids. In DNA form, the CDR3 reads TGTGCCAGCAGCTTGGACAGGGACGGCGAGCAGTACTTC. Amino acid sequence: CASSLDRDGEQYF.

V gene TRBV5-1 combines with J gene TRBJ2-3; TRBD2 matches at 7 bases. Germline trimming cut 0 bases from V and 0 bases from J; bases unmatched to any gene: 7. Germline-derived CDR1 and CDR2 are SGHRS and YFSETQ. CDR3 length: 17 amino acids. Here the CDR3 reads CASSLAASGTSTDTQYF. DNA of the CDR3: TGCGCCAGCAGCTTGGCGGCTAGCGGTACTAGCACAGATACGCAGTATTTT.

The J gene is TRBJ2-2, the V gene TRBV28, with D uncertain. V lost 6 bases to trimming and J lost 2 bases, with 7 bases between them. The CDR3 length is 13 residues. The V gene's germline CDR1 is MDHEN and CDR2 SYDVKM. CDR3 nucleotide sequence: TGTGCCAGCAGCCTACTAAACACCGGGGAGCTGTTTTTT. The encoded protein is CASSLLNTGELFF. The full variable domain, rest sourced from reference TRBV28 and TRBJ2-2, is DVKVTQSSRYLVKRTGEKVFLECVQDMDHENMFWYRQDPGLGLRLIYFSYDVKMKEKGDIPEGYSVSREKKERFSLILESASTNQTSMYLCASSLLNTGELFFGEGSRLTVL.

This chain uses TRBV4-2 with TRBJ1-4; the match to TRBD1 covers 7 bases. V lost 5 bases and J lost 8; bases outside the gene matches: 2. Germline V CDR1 and CDR2: LGHNA, YNFKEQ. This CDR3 has 12 residues. CDR3: CASSEDREKLFF. In nucleotides, the CDR3 is TGTGCCAGCAGCGAGGACAGGGAAAAACTGTTTTTT.

The V and J genes are TRBV6-6 and TRBJ1-3; 7 bases fit TRBD1. V trimming: 5 bases; J trimming: 0 bases; junction bases outside the gene matches: 7. CDR1 is MNHNY and CDR2 is SVGAGI in the germline V gene (reference sequence). This CDR3 comprises 16 residues. The CDR3 bases are TGTGCCAGCAGTCCGACGACAGGGCCCTCTGGAAACACCATATATTTT. Translated: CASSPTTGPSGNTIYF.

The chain combines TRBV5-1 with TRBJ2-2; TRBD1 is a possible D gene (5 bases). Germline CDR1 is SGHRS and CDR2 is YFSETQ. This CDR3 region has 15 residues. The V end was cut by 0 bases, the J end by 6 bases, with 12 bases between. CDR3 nucleotide sequence: TGCGCCAGCAGCTTGGAGCAGGAAGGGGCCGGGGAGCTGTTTTTT. This gives the protein CASSLEQEGAGELFF.

This clone came up once. This chain connects TRBV29-1 to TRBJ1-1; D ambiguous. Germline V gives CDR1 SQVTM, CDR2 ANQGSEA. Trimming removed 4 bases from V and 1 base from J, with 10 bases in between. The CDR3 totals 13 residues. CDR3 nucleotides: TGCAGCGTTGGAGGGTGGGGGAACACTGAAGCTTTCTTT. Translated: CSVGGWGNTEAFF.

The chain uses TRBV9 and TRBJ2-3; 8 nucleotides match TRBD2. V was pared by 3 bases and J by 6 bases, with 9 bases of the junction left unmatched. This CDR3 contains 15 residues. Germline lookup yields CDR1 SGDLS and CDR2 YYNGEE. CDR3 loop: CASSAPGGGADTQYF. Here the CDR3 DNA reads TGTGCCAGCAGCGCACCGGGAGGGGGGGCCGATACGCAGTATTTT.

This rearrangement joins TRBV15 to TRBJ2-7; 7 bases are a match to TRBD2. The CDR3 has 17 residues. V shed 0 bases and J 7 bases; nucleotides not matched to a gene: 15. Germline CDR1 and CDR2: LNHNV and YYDKDF (reference sequence). CDR3 sequence (DNA): TGTGCCACCAGCAGAGAGAAGTCCGGCGGGGGAGCGGGGGAGCAGTACTTC. It translates to CATSREKSGGGAGEQYF.

This chain joins TRBV13 and TRBJ1-2, with 10 nucleotides matching TRBD1. Germline CDR1 is PRHDT and CDR2 is FYEKMQ (reference sequence). This CDR3 has 15 amino acids. V was clipped by 3 bases and J by 4 bases; unmatched bases: 5. This chain's CDR3 is CASSFRTGGTYGYTF. Written as DNA, the CDR3 is TGTGCCAGCAGCTTCAGGACAGGGGGAACCTATGGCTACACCTTC.